A selection of T cell receptor beta chains follows, all from one sample in a study of cytomegalovirus exposure and HLA in healthy donors. TCRdb's copy holds only in-frame clones and misses some; the assay was immunoSEQ multiplex PCR. Among 110,000 to 150,000 clones listed, 84% were seen once. Source material: PBMCs. The receptor set was obtained from a boy aged 2 to 10 in good health and CMV-seronegative. Each CDR3 is given with its conserved first and last residue. D genes are given only for firm matches. A row's size may be missing; if present it is once, few, many or a size class.

clone size,D gene,V gene,CDR3 length,J gene,CDR3 DNA,CDR3 protein
-,-,TRBV9,15,TRBJ2-5,TGTGCCAGCAGCGTAGGATCGGGGGAACAAGAGACCCAGTACTTC,CASSVGSGEQETQYF
-,-,TRBV6-1,15,TRBJ1-5,TGTGCCAGCAGTGAAGGGTGGGGGGGCCGGCAGCCCCAGCATTTT,CASSEGWGGRQPQHF
-,TRBD1,TRBV4-2,18,TRBJ1-4,TGTGCCAGCAGCCCGACAAAGAGAAACAGGGGCTTTGATGAAAAACTGTTTTTT,CASSPTKRNRGFDEKLFF
few,TRBD1,TRBV5-1,17,TRBJ1-4,TGCGCCAGCAGCCCGGGACAGGGGGCGAAGGGAACTGAAAAACTGTTTTTT,CASSPGQGAKGTEKLFF
-,TRBD1,TRBV5-1,15,TRBJ1-3,TGCGCCAGCAGCACCGGGGACAGGGAGAGAAACACCATATATTTT,CASSTGDRERNTIYF
-,-,TRBV28,15,TRBJ1-5,TGTGCCAGCAGTTTAGGGGGGGCGAGGGAACAGCCCCAGCATTTT,CASSLGGAREQPQHF
-,TRBD1,TRBV27,17,TRBJ2-7,TGTGCCAGCAGTCCACGAGAACAGGGGGAAAACTCCTACGAGCAGTACTTC,CASSPREQGENSYEQYF
-,-,TRBV7-2,17,TRBJ2-1,TGTGCCAGCAGCTTAATGCCCATAGCGTCTAGCTACAATGAGCAGTTCTTC,CASSLMPIASSYNEQFF
-,TRBD2,TRBV4-2,16,TRBJ2-1,TGTGCCAGCAGCCAGACCGGACTAGCGGCCTACAATGAGCAGTTCTTC,CASSQTGLAAYNEQFF
-,-,TRBV2,16,TRBJ1-5,TGTGCCAGCAGTTTGGAGGGTATGCGAGGCAATCAGCCCCAGCATTTT,CASSLEGMRGNQPQHF
-,-,TRBV7-9,11,TRBJ1-2,TGTGCCAGCCACGGTCTCTATGGCTACACCTTC,CASHGLYGYTF
-,-,TRBV5-1,13,TRBJ1-2,TGCGCCAGCAGCTTCGAAGGCGGCCATGGCTACACCTTC,CASSFEGGHGYTF
-,-,TRBV30,12,TRBJ2-3,TGTGCCTGGAGCGTTAGCACAGATACGCAGTATTTT,CAWSVSTDTQYF
-,-,TRBV11-2,11,TRBJ2-5,TGTGCCAGCAGCTTACGAGAGACCCAGTACTTC,CASSLRETQYF
once,TRBD2,TRBV6-5,14,TRBJ2-1,TGTGCCAGCAGAGGGACTAGCGGGTACAATGAGCAGTTCTTC,CASRGTSGYNEQFF
-,TRBD2,TRBV13,15,TRBJ2-3,TGTGCCAGCAGGACTGGACTAGCGGACACAGATACGCAGTATTTT,CASRTGLADTDTQYF
-,-,TRBV11-1,16,TRBJ2-1,TGTGCCAGCAGCTTACGGCCACAGGGAAGCTACAATGAGCAGTTCTTC,CASSLRPQGSYNEQFF
-,-,TRBV6-4,11,TRBJ1-2,TGTGCCAGCAGTGCGGGATATGGCTACACCTTC,CASSAGYGYTF
-,TRBD1,TRBV19,18,TRBJ1-4,TGTGCCAGTAGTATCAAGGTGGGCCTGGACAGGGTAAATGAAAAACTGTTTTTT,CASSIKVGLDRVNEKLFF
-,TRBD1,TRBV27,15,TRBJ1-2,TGTGCCAGCCGGCCCCCCGGGACAGGAAACTATGGCTACACCTTC,CASRPPGTGNYGYTF
-,TRBD2,TRBV10-3,14,TRBJ2-7,TGTGCCATCAACGGGGGGGGGAATCGGTACGAGCAGTACTTC,CAINGGGNRYEQYF
-,TRBD2,TRBV4-2,15,TRBJ2-1,TGTGCCAGCACCACCGGGACTAGCGAAAACAATGAGCAGTTCTTC,CASTTGTSENNEQFF
-,TRBD2,TRBV7-2,15,TRBJ2-1,TGTGCCAGCAGCTTAGGGACTAGCGGATACAATGAGCAGTTCTTC,CASSLGTSGYNEQFF
few,-,TRBV15,13,TRBJ1-5,TGTGCCACCAGCAGAGTCGTAAATCAGCCCCAGCATTTT,CATSRVVNQPQHF
few,TRBD1,TRBV7-6,15,TRBJ2-7,TGTGCCAGCAGCCCCGCCGGGACAGGGTTTATTGAGCAGTACTTC,CASSPAGTGFIEQYF
-,TRBD2,TRBV29-1,16,TRBJ2-5,TGCAGCGCTGGCGGGGGTGGTAAACAGCCCCAAGAGACCCAGTACTTC,CSAGGGGKQPQETQYF
-,-,TRBV10-3,11,TRBJ1-1,TGTGCCATCATGGGGGGCACTGAAGCTTTCTTT,CAIMGGTEAFF
medium-sized,-,TRBV13,15,TRBJ2-1,TGTGCCAGCAGCTGGACTCTGGGGGGCTACAATGAGCAGTTCTTC,CASSWTLGGYNEQFF
-,-,TRBV5-1,14,TRBJ1-2,TGCGCCAGCAGCTTGGACACAGGGCAGGGTGGCTACACCTTC,CASSLDTGQGGYTF
-,-,TRBV5-1,14,TRBJ2-1,TGCGCCAGCAGCTTCATAGGGGGATACAATGAGCAGTTCTTC,CASSFIGGYNEQFF